This record covers a single TCR beta chain. The CDR3 loop spans 16 amino acids. The junction had 8 bases not matched to a gene; V was cut back by 3 bases and J by 3 bases. Germline V gene data show CDR1 as SGDLS and CDR2 as YYNGEE. MiXCR was run by TCRdb on the RT-PCR reads, yielding one entry per CDR3 protein. The sample carries about 680,000 distinct CDR3 sequences, more than 13% recorded once. This receptor was taken from a female donor in good health, serving as a healthy control. Material for sequencing was memory CD4+ T cells from blood. The chain is built from TRBV9 and TRBJ2-3, with 9 bases matching TRBD1. CDR3 sequence (DNA): TGTGCCAGCAGCGGAGGTACAGGGGGCTATACAGATACGCAGTATTTT. Translating gives CASSGGTGGYTDTQYF.